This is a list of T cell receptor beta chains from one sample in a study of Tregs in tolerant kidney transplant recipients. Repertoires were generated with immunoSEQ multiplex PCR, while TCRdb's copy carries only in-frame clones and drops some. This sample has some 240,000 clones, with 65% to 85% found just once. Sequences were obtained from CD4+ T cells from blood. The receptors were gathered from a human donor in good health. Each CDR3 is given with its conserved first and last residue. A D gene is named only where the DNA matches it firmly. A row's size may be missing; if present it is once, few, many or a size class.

CDR3 protein: CASSYVGAEGYGYTF
CDR3 DNA: TGTGCCAGCAGTTATGTAGGGGCAGAAGGCTATGGCTACACCTTC
J gene: TRBJ1-2
clone size: once
V gene: TRBV6-6
D gene: NA

CDR3 protein: CAWNRGVGNTEAFF
CDR3 DNA: TGTGCCTGGAACAGAGGCGTTGGGAACACTGAAGCTTTCTTT
J gene: TRBJ1-1
clone size: NA
V gene: TRBV30
D gene: NA

CDR3 protein: CASRDRGYSNQPQHF
CDR3 DNA: TGTGCCAGCAGGGACAGGGGTTATAGCAATCAGCCCCAGCATTTT
J gene: TRBJ1-5
clone size: NA
V gene: TRBV2
D gene: TRBD1

CDR3 protein: CASSLRLAGSTDTQYF
CDR3 DNA: TGTGCCAGCAGCTTGCGACTAGCGGGGTCCACAGATACGCAGTATTTT
J gene: TRBJ2-3
clone size: NA
V gene: TRBV7-6
D gene: TRBD2

CDR3 protein: CSVRETLGLDTQYF
CDR3 DNA: TGCAGCGTTAGAGAGACACTAGGGCTGGATACGCAGTATTTT
J gene: TRBJ2-3
clone size: once
V gene: TRBV29-1
D gene: NA

CDR3 protein: CASIQWGTGELFF
CDR3 DNA: TGTGCCAGCATCCAGTGGGGGACCGGGGAGCTGTTTTTT
J gene: TRBJ2-2
clone size: once
V gene: TRBV11-2
D gene: NA

CDR3 protein: CASSIAGGDQPQHF
CDR3 DNA: TGTGCCAGTAGTATAGCCGGGGGGGACCAGCCCCAGCATTTT
J gene: TRBJ1-5
clone size: NA
V gene: TRBV19
D gene: NA

CDR3 protein: CASSPRTGQQETQYF
CDR3 DNA: TGTGCCAGCTCACCAAGGACAGGACAGCAAGAGACCCAGTACTTC
J gene: TRBJ2-5
clone size: once
V gene: TRBV18
D gene: TRBD1

CDR3 protein: CSVAATGEKLFF
CDR3 DNA: TGCAGCGTTGCGGCAACGGGGGAAAAACTGTTTTTT
J gene: TRBJ1-4
clone size: NA
V gene: TRBV29-1
D gene: NA

CDR3 protein: CASSGRPEKLFF
CDR3 DNA: TGTGCCAGCAGCGGACGCCCGGAAAAACTGTTTTTT
J gene: TRBJ1-4
clone size: NA
V gene: TRBV7-9
D gene: NA

CDR3 protein: CASSTDYPGQFF
CDR3 DNA: TGTGCCAGCAGTACAGACTATCCTGGGCAGTTCTTC
J gene: TRBJ2-1
clone size: once
V gene: TRBV11-1
D gene: NA

CDR3 protein: CASSNPGTGGEKLFF
CDR3 DNA: TGTGCCAGTAGTAATCCCGGGACAGGCGGTGAAAAACTGTTTTTT
J gene: TRBJ1-4
clone size: once
V gene: TRBV19
D gene: TRBD1

CDR3 protein: CASSQGIWNTEAFF
CDR3 DNA: TGCGCCAGCAGCCAAGGAATCTGGAACACTGAAGCTTTCTTT
J gene: TRBJ1-1
clone size: once
V gene: TRBV4-1
D gene: NA

CDR3 protein: CASSPSIDNSNTEAFF
CDR3 DNA: TGTGCCAGCTCACCATCAATCGACAATTCGAACACTGAAGCTTTCTTT
J gene: TRBJ1-1
clone size: few
V gene: TRBV18
D gene: NA

CDR3 protein: CASSEFSGSYNEQFF
CDR3 DNA: TGTGCCAGCAGTGAGTTCAGCGGGAGCTACAATGAGCAGTTCTTC
J gene: TRBJ2-1
clone size: NA
V gene: TRBV2
D gene: TRBD2

CDR3 protein: CASSPGGGGSSNTEAFF
CDR3 DNA: TGTGCCAGCAGCCCGGGTGGAGGGGGCAGTTCGAACACTGAAGCTTTCTTT
J gene: TRBJ1-1
clone size: NA
V gene: TRBV5-4
D gene: TRBD1

CDR3 protein: CASSRGQVSYEQYF
CDR3 DNA: TGTGCCAGTAGTAGGGGACAGGTTTCCTACGAGCAGTACTTC
J gene: TRBJ2-7
clone size: few
V gene: TRBV19
D gene: TRBD1

CDR3 protein: CATSDGSARQAVVKAFF
CDR3 DNA: TGTGCCACCAGCGACGGGTCCGCTAGACAGGCGGTAGTGAAAGCTTTCTTT
J gene: TRBJ1-1
clone size: NA
V gene: TRBV15
D gene: NA

CDR3 protein: CASSFTDTQYF
CDR3 DNA: TGCGCCAGCAGCTTCACAGATACGCAGTATTTT
J gene: TRBJ2-3
clone size: NA
V gene: TRBV4-1
D gene: NA

CDR3 protein: CASSDTRGLAGEGNEQFF
CDR3 DNA: TGTGCCAGCAGCGATACCCGGGGACTAGCGGGAGAGGGGAATGAGCAGTTCTTC
J gene: TRBJ2-1
clone size: NA
V gene: TRBV11-3
D gene: TRBD2

CDR3 protein: CASSLVQGGAPETQYF
CDR3 DNA: TGCGCCAGCAGCTTGGTACAGGGGGGCGCGCCCGAGACCCAGTACTTC
J gene: TRBJ2-5
clone size: NA
V gene: TRBV5-1
D gene: TRBD1

CDR3 protein: CASSLDRGHEQFF
CDR3 DNA: TGTGCCAGCAGCTTAGACAGGGGCCATGAGCAGTTCTTC
J gene: TRBJ2-1
clone size: NA
V gene: TRBV11-2
D gene: NA

CDR3 protein: CASSQQGGFMNTEAFF
CDR3 DNA: TGTGCCAGCTCGCAGCAGGGTGGGTTCATGAACACTGAAGCTTTCTTT
J gene: TRBJ1-1
clone size: NA
V gene: TRBV18
D gene: NA

CDR3 protein: CSVVGQAGRHYGYTF
CDR3 DNA: TGCAGCGTGGTGGGACAGGCCGGGCGCCACTATGGCTACACCTTC
J gene: TRBJ1-2
clone size: once
V gene: TRBV29-1
D gene: TRBD1

CDR3 protein: CASSRRVSTGGSTGELFF
CDR3 DNA: TGTGCCAGCAGCCGACGGGTCTCGACGGGAGGATCGACCGGGGAGCTGTTTTTT
J gene: TRBJ2-2
clone size: NA
V gene: TRBV7-6
D gene: TRBD2

CDR3 protein: CASGPDPGDYGYTF
CDR3 DNA: TGTGCTAGTGGACCCGACCCAGGCGACTATGGCTACACCTTC
J gene: TRBJ1-2
clone size: NA
V gene: TRBV12-5
D gene: NA

CDR3 protein: CSGGRGPGDTIYF
CDR3 DNA: TGCAGCGGGGGCCGGGGGCCGGGGGACACCATATATTTT
J gene: TRBJ1-3
clone size: few
V gene: TRBV29-1
D gene: NA

CDR3 protein: CASRQGASGNTIYF
CDR3 DNA: TGCGCCAGCAGACAGGGAGCCTCCGGAAACACCATATATTTT
J gene: TRBJ1-3
clone size: few
V gene: TRBV4-1
D gene: NA

CDR3 protein: CASSLAYRGTGELFF
CDR3 DNA: TGTGCCAGCAGCTTAGCTTACAGGGGTACCGGGGAGCTGTTTTTT
J gene: TRBJ2-2
clone size: NA
V gene: TRBV7-8
D gene: TRBD1

CDR3 protein: CASRGQQVGGYTF
CDR3 DNA: TGTGCCAGCAGAGGACAACAGGTCGGTGGCTACACCTTC
J gene: TRBJ1-2
clone size: NA
V gene: TRBV6-1
D gene: NA

CDR3 protein: CASSMDRENIQYF
CDR3 DNA: TGCGCCAGCAGTATGGACAGGGAAAACATTCAGTACTTC
J gene: TRBJ2-4
clone size: NA
V gene: TRBV10-1
D gene: TRBD1

CDR3 protein: CASSILTGGNPTDTQYF
CDR3 DNA: TGCGCCAGCAGCATATTGACAGGGGGTAACCCTACAGATACGCAGTATTTT
J gene: TRBJ2-3
clone size: NA
V gene: TRBV5-1
D gene: TRBD1

CDR3 protein: CASSIATSGTPLSSYNEQFF
CDR3 DNA: TGTGCCAGCAGCATTGCAACTAGCGGGACTCCCTTAAGCTCCTACAATGAGCAGTTCTTC
J gene: TRBJ2-1
clone size: NA
V gene: TRBV11-3
D gene: TRBD2

CDR3 protein: CASSRSYGELFF
CDR3 DNA: TGTGCCAGCAGTAGGAGTTACGGGGAGCTGTTTTTT
J gene: TRBJ2-2
clone size: NA
V gene: TRBV25-1
D gene: NA

CDR3 protein: CASSLELLGGELFF
CDR3 DNA: TGTGCCAGCAGCTTGGAACTCCTTGGGGGGGAGCTGTTTTTT
J gene: TRBJ2-2
clone size: NA
V gene: TRBV5-4
D gene: NA

CDR3 protein: CASSTRTGVFGEAFF
CDR3 DNA: TGTGCCAGTAGTACCCGGACAGGGGTTTTTGGTGAAGCTTTCTTT
J gene: TRBJ1-1
clone size: NA
V gene: TRBV19
D gene: TRBD1

CDR3 protein: CASSLVGQGKAIEQYF
CDR3 DNA: TGTGCCAGCAGCTTAGTCGGTCAAGGAAAAGCTATCGAGCAGTACTTC
J gene: TRBJ2-7
clone size: NA
V gene: TRBV7-2
D gene: NA

CDR3 protein: CAISGRGYEQYF
CDR3 DNA: TGTGCCATCAGCGGGAGGGGGTACGAGCAGTACTTC
J gene: TRBJ2-7
clone size: NA
V gene: TRBV10-3
D gene: TRBD2

CDR3 protein: CASSADYEQYF
CDR3 DNA: TGCGCCAGCAGCGCAGACTACGAGCAGTACTTC
J gene: TRBJ2-7
clone size: NA
V gene: TRBV5-1
D gene: NA

CDR3 protein: CASSDRDYGYTF
CDR3 DNA: TGCGCCAGCAGCGACAGGGACTATGGCTACACCTTC
J gene: TRBJ1-2
clone size: NA
V gene: TRBV5-1
D gene: TRBD1

CDR3 protein: CASSQSGGRDEQFF
CDR3 DNA: TGCGCCAGCAGCCAATCGGGGGGGAGGGATGAGCAGTTCTTC
J gene: TRBJ2-1
clone size: NA
V gene: TRBV4-1
D gene: TRBD2

CDR3 protein: CASSYQQGENSPLHF
CDR3 DNA: TGTGCCAGCAGTTACCAACAGGGTGAGAATTCACCCCTCCACTTT
J gene: TRBJ1-6
clone size: few
V gene: TRBV6-6
D gene: NA

CDR3 protein: CASSLTNQETQYF
CDR3 DNA: TGTGCCAGCTCACTTACTAACCAAGAGACCCAGTACTTC
J gene: TRBJ2-5
clone size: NA
V gene: TRBV18
D gene: NA

CDR3 protein: CASSPNRAGSEEQYF
CDR3 DNA: TGTGCCAGCAGCCCCAATCGAGCGGGATCTGAAGAGCAGTACTTC
J gene: TRBJ2-7
clone size: NA
V gene: TRBV11-2
D gene: TRBD2

CDR3 protein: CSARDRAASPLHF
CDR3 DNA: TGCAGCGCCCGAGACAGGGCCGCTTCACCCCTCCACTTT
J gene: TRBJ1-6
clone size: NA
V gene: TRBV29-1
D gene: TRBD1

CDR3 protein: CASSATAQGQPQHF
CDR3 DNA: TGTGCCAGCAGTGCCACCGCTCAGGGTCAGCCCCAGCATTTT
J gene: TRBJ1-5
clone size: NA
V gene: TRBV9
D gene: NA

CDR3 protein: CASSSDLKYNEQFF
CDR3 DNA: TGTGCCAGCAGCTCAGACTTGAAATACAATGAGCAGTTCTTC
J gene: TRBJ2-1
clone size: NA
V gene: TRBV11-2
D gene: NA

CDR3 protein: CAWRVGTWALHF
CDR3 DNA: TGTGCCTGGAGAGTGGGCACGTGGGCCCTCCACTTT
J gene: TRBJ1-6
clone size: NA
V gene: TRBV30
D gene: NA

CDR3 protein: CASNSQGLANYGYTF
CDR3 DNA: TGTGCCAGCAATTCTCAAGGGTTAGCTAACTATGGCTACACCTTC
J gene: TRBJ1-2
clone size: NA
V gene: TRBV27
D gene: NA

CDR3 protein: CSVLVGGNEQFF
CDR3 DNA: TGCAGCGTTCTCGTGGGAGGGAATGAGCAGTTCTTC
J gene: TRBJ2-1
clone size: NA
V gene: TRBV29-1
D gene: TRBD2

CDR3 protein: CASKWNTEAFF
CDR3 DNA: TGTGCCAGCAAATGGAACACTGAAGCTTTCTTT
J gene: TRBJ1-1
clone size: NA
V gene: TRBV6-1
D gene: NA

CDR3 protein: CASSPGLSTDTQYF
CDR3 DNA: TGTGCCAGCTCACCTGGACTAAGCACAGATACGCAGTATTTT
J gene: TRBJ2-3
clone size: once
V gene: TRBV18
D gene: NA